This T cell receptor beta chain originates from a study of early T cells in non-severe SARS-CoV-2 infection. This clonotype was observed a handful of times. TCRdb fed the 5' RACE reads into MiXCR, producing one record per CDR3 protein. There are around 99,000 distinct CDR3 sequences in the sample; 11% occur only once, and roughly 8% lies in the top ten. From germline, CDR1 is SGHTA and CDR2 FQGNSA. The CDR3 spans 13 residues. V was clipped by 5 bases and J by 5 bases, with 12 bases between them. The chain has TRBV7-2 and TRBJ2-5; D is unclear. The clonotype comes from an adult who was a healthcare worker with PCR-confirmed SARS-CoV-2 infection or an uninfected control (not recorded which). Sequenced: whole blood. CDR3 bases: TGTGCCAGCAGCGGGCTAGGGCCGGAGACCCAGTACTTC. As protein: CASSGLGPETQYF.